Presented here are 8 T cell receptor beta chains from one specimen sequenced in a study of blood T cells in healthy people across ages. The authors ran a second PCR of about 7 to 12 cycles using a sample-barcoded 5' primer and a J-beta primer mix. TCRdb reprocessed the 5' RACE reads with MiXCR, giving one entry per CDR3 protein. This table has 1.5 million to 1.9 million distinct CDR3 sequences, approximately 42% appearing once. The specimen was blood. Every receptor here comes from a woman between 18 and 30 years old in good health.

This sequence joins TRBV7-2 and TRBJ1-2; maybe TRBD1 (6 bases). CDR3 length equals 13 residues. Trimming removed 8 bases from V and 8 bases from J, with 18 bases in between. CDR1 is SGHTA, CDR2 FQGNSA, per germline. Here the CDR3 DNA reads TGTGCCAGCGGGGGGGCACGCTCGACGGGCTACACCTTC. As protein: CASGGARSTGYTF.

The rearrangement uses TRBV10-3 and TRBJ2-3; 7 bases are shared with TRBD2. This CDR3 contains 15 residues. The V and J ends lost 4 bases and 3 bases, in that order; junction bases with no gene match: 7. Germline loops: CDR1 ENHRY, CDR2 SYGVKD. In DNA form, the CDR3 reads TGTGCCATCAGTGCGGTTTGGGGAGGGACAGATACGCAGTATTTT. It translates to CAISAVWGGTDTQYF.

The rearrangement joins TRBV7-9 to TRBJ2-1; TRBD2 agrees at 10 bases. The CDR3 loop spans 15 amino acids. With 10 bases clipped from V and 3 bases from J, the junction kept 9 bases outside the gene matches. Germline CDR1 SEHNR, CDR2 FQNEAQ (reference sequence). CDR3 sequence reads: CAIITGTSVYNEQFF. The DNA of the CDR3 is TGTGCCATCATAACCGGGACTAGCGTCTACAATGAGCAGTTCTTC.

The CDR3 sequence is CSAPSSSYNSPLHF. The CDR3 bases are TGCAGTGCTCCTTCGAGCTCCTATAATTCACCCCTCCACTTT. This chain links TRBV20-1 with TRBJ1-6; D gene uncertain. The V end lost 5 bases, the J end lost 0 bases, and 8 bases lay between the germline ends. This CDR3 has 14 amino acids. Per germline, CDR1 DFQATT and CDR2 SNEGSKA (reference sequence).

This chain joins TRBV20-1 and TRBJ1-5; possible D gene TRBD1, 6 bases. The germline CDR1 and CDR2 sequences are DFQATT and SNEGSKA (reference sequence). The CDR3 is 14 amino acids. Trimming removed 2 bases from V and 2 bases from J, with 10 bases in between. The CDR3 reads CSARNRVGNQPQHF. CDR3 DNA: TGCAGTGCTAGAAACAGGGTCGGCAATCAGCCCCAGCATTTT.

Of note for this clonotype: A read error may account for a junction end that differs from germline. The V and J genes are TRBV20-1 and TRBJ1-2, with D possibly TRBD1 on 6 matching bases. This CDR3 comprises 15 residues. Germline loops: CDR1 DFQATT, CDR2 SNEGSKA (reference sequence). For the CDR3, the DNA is TGCAGTGCTAGCGCGGGGGGCAGAGCTAACTATGGCTGCACCTTC. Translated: CSASAGGRANYGCTF.

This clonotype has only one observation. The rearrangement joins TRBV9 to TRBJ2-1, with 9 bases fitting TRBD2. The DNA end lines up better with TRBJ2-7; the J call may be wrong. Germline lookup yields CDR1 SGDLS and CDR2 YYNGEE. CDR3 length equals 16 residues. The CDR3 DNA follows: TGTGCCAGCAGCGTAGTTAGCGGGAGCTCCTACAATGAGCAGTACTTC. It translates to CASSVVSGSSYNEQYF.

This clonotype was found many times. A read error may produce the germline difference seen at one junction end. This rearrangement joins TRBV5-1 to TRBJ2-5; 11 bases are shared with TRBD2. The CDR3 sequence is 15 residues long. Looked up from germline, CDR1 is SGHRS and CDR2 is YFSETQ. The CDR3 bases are TGTGCCAGCAGTTTGGGACTAGCGGTCCAAGAGACCCAGTACTTC. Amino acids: CASSLGLAVQETQYF.